This is a list of T cell receptor beta chains from one sample in a study of CD8 T cells in Susac syndrome. Using its own MiXCR run on the immunoSEQ multiplex PCR reads, TCRdb lists one record per CDR3 protein. This sample has roughly 100,000 distinct CDR3 sequences, with 95% to 97% found just once. The sequencing input was CD8+ T cells from PBMCs. These receptors all come from a human donor with Susac syndrome. CDR3s include the opening cysteine and the closing phenylalanine or tryptophan. D genes are given only for firm matches. Clone size is shown for a subset of rows, as once, few, many or a class of expanded clone.

v_gene,d_gene,abundance,j_gene,CDR3aa,CDR3nt
TRBV20-1,-,-,TRBJ1-5,CSARAQGSQPQHF,TGCAGTGCTAGAGCCCAGGGGAGCCAGCCCCAGCATTTT
TRBV30,-,-,TRBJ1-6,CAWSVRGTTFGPLHF,TGTGCCTGGAGTGTACGTGGGACTACGTTTGGGCCCCTCCACTTT
TRBV7-9,TRBD1,-,TRBJ2-2,CASSLTGARVTGELFF,TGTGCCAGCAGCTTAACAGGGGCGCGGGTCACCGGGGAGCTGTTTTTT
TRBV5-4,-,-,TRBJ2-1,CASSSGLDDEQFF,TGTGCCAGCAGCTCGGGGCTGGACGATGAGCAGTTCTTC
TRBV27,TRBD1,-,TRBJ2-7,CASSTTGGLNEQYF,TGTGCCAGCAGCACGACAGGGGGCCTGAACGAGCAGTACTTC
TRBV20-1,-,-,TRBJ1-1,CSATTGGNTEAFF,TGCAGTGCTACCACGGGAGGGAACACTGAAGCTTTCTTT
TRBV29-1,-,few,TRBJ2-7,CSVLSGGIEQYF,TGCAGCGTTCTAAGCGGAGGGATTGAGCAGTACTTC
TRBV11-2,TRBD2,-,TRBJ2-1,CASSSPTSGGVNINEQFF,TGTGCCAGCAGCTCCCCGACTAGCGGGGGGGTTAATATCAATGAGCAGTTCTTC
TRBV30,TRBD2,-,TRBJ2-7,CAWSPLLAVYEQYF,TGTGCCTGGAGTCCTTTGCTAGCGGTCTACGAGCAGTACTTC
TRBV5-1,-,once,TRBJ1-1,CASRDSLNTEAFF,TGCGCCAGCAGGGACAGTCTGAACACTGAAGCTTTCTTT
TRBV20-1,TRBD1,-,TRBJ1-2,CSARRQGAYYGYTF,TGCAGTGCCAGGCGACAGGGGGCCTACTATGGCTACACCTTC
TRBV30,TRBD1,once,TRBJ1-6,CAWEPRGSNSPLHF,TGTGCCTGGGAGCCCAGGGGGAGTAATTCACCCCTCCACTTT
TRBV12-3/TRBV12-4,-,-,TRBJ1-1,CASSLGEAFF,TGTGCCAGCAGTTTGGGCGAAGCTTTCTTT
TRBV9,-,-,TRBJ2-3,CASSVEVGDTQYF,TGTGCCAGCAGCGTAGAGGTGGGCGATACGCAGTATTTT
TRBV11-1,-,-,TRBJ1-2,CASSQDSLIIGYTF,TGTGCCAGCAGTCAAGATTCCCTTATAATCGGCTACACCTTC
TRBV20-1,-,once,TRBJ1-1,CSARDAGTVEAFF,TGCAGTGCTAGAGATGCTGGGACCGTTGAAGCTTTCTTT
TRBV6-2/TRBV6-3,TRBD1,-,TRBJ2-5,CASSYGIGDRDRETQYF,TGTGCCAGCAGTTATGGTATCGGGGACAGGGATCGAGAGACCCAGTACTTC
TRBV7-9,TRBD2,-,TRBJ2-7,CASSLSGIYEQYF,TGTGCCAGCAGCTTGAGCGGGATCTACGAGCAGTACTTC
TRBV9,-,once,TRBJ2-3,CASSSRGQATDTQYF,TGTGCCAGCAGCTCTAGAGGGCAGGCCACAGATACGCAGTATTTT
TRBV29-1,-,-,TRBJ2-5,CSVGAKRETQYF,TGCAGCGTTGGGGCTAAAAGAGAGACCCAGTACTTC
TRBV29-1,-,-,TRBJ1-2,CSVDRANYGYTF,TGCAGCGTTGACAGGGCTAACTATGGCTACACCTTC
TRBV20-1,TRBD2,-,TRBJ2-3,CSARGTMTTDTQYF,TGCAGTGCTAGGGGGACTATGACCACAGATACGCAGTATTTT
TRBV4-3,-,-,TRBJ1-5,CASSRSTGLQPQHF,TGCGCCAGCAGCCGATCGACAGGCTTACAGCCCCAGCATTTT
TRBV5-1,-,-,TRBJ1-1,CASSLVGGLDTEAFF,TGCGCCAGCAGCTTGGTGGGGGGGCTGGACACTGAAGCTTTCTTT
TRBV29-1,-,-,TRBJ2-7,CSVEALGLTKYEQYF,TGCAGCGTTGAAGCGTTGGGACTGACGAAATACGAGCAGTACTTC
TRBV4-3,-,-,TRBJ1-5,CASSQDRADGIGRSNQPQHF,TGCGCCAGCAGCCAAGATAGAGCTGATGGGATAGGCCGGAGCAATCAGCCCCAGCATTTT
TRBV15,-,-,TRBJ2-3,CATGRGSTDTQYF,TGTGCCACCGGCAGGGGAAGCACAGATACGCAGTATTTT
TRBV30,TRBD2,-,TRBJ2-3,CAWTARRGSGYTQYF,TGTGCCTGGACGGCACGGCGGGGTAGCGGGTATACGCAGTATTTT
TRBV2,-,-,TRBJ2-3,CASSGEIGPLAGTDTQYF,TGTGCCAGCAGTGGAGAAATAGGTCCCCTAGCCGGCACAGATACGCAGTATTTT
TRBV7-9,-,-,TRBJ1-6,CASSRQEVGSPLHF,TGTGCCAGCAGTCGACAGGAAGTGGGTTCACCCCTCCACTTT
TRBV9,TRBD2,-,TRBJ2-3,CASSVPGGGTDTQYF,TGTGCCAGCAGCGTCCCGGGGGGGGGCACAGATACGCAGTATTTT
TRBV20-1,TRBD2,-,TRBJ2-2,CSARVLPGLAGGINTGELFF,TGCAGTGCTAGAGTCCTTCCGGGACTAGCGGGGGGGATTAACACCGGGGAGCTGTTTTTT
TRBV20-1,TRBD1,-,TRBJ2-5,CSAREALRAGQGPEETQYF,TGCAGTGCTAGAGAGGCCCTTAGGGCGGGACAGGGTCCAGAAGAGACCCAGTACTTC
TRBV5-4,-,-,TRBJ2-5,CASNDAGPTKETQYF,TGTGCCAGTAACGATGCCGGGCCCACAAAGGAGACCCAGTACTTC
TRBV3-1,-,-,TRBJ1-2,CASSRDTYGYTF,TGTGCCAGCAGCCGGGACACGTATGGCTACACCTTC
TRBV13,TRBD1,-,TRBJ2-7,CASSWKGGQGVHEQYF,TGTGCCAGCAGCTGGAAGGGGGGACAGGGGGTACACGAGCAGTACTTC
TRBV20-1,TRBD1,-,TRBJ1-2,CSARDLGDRGDYGYTF,TGCAGTGCTAGAGATCTGGGAGACAGGGGGGACTATGGCTACACCTTC
TRBV3-1,-,once,TRBJ2-5,CASSHREGMETQYF,TGTGCCAGCAGCCATCGTGAAGGGATGGAGACCCAGTACTTC
TRBV20-1,-,-,TRBJ2-7,CSARGGLSSYEQYF,TGCAGTGCTAGAGGCGGTCTTTCATCCTACGAGCAGTACTTC
TRBV29-1,-,-,TRBJ1-1,CSVEGTGNTEAFF,TGCAGCGTTGAAGGGACGGGGAACACTGAAGCTTTCTTT
TRBV29-1,-,-,TRBJ1-5,CSVGRDNQPQHF,TGCAGCGTTGGCAGGGACAATCAGCCCCAGCATTTT
TRBV2,TRBD1,-,TRBJ2-7,CASRRGQGYEQYF,TGTGCCAGCAGACGGGGACAGGGCTACGAGCAGTACTTC
TRBV4-2,-,-,TRBJ1-1,CASSQVGANTEAFF,TGTGCCAGCAGCCAAGTTGGGGCTAACACTGAAGCTTTCTTT
TRBV4-2,-,-,TRBJ1-1,CASSQDTGQLTEAFF,TGTGCCAGCAGCCAAGACACAGGACAGCTGACTGAAGCTTTCTTT
TRBV11-2,-,-,TRBJ1-2,CASSIPTGTNYGYTF,TGTGCCAGCAGCATACCCACGGGGACTAACTATGGCTACACCTTC
TRBV6-5,-,-,TRBJ2-5,CASSYRGEETQYF,TGTGCCAGCAGTTACCGGGGAGAAGAGACCCAGTACTTC
TRBV14,-,-,TRBJ2-3,CASSQDVRVVPFTDTQYF,TGTGCCAGCAGCCAAGATGTGAGGGTCGTCCCATTCACAGATACGCAGTATTTT
TRBV5-6,TRBD2,-,TRBJ2-7,CASSPGLAETYEQYF,TGTGCCAGCAGCCCGGGACTAGCGGAGACCTACGAGCAGTACTTC
TRBV3-1,-,-,TRBJ1-5,CASSQDHLLQPQHF,TGTGCCAGCAGCCAAGATCACCTCCTACAGCCCCAGCATTTT
TRBV7-3,-,-,TRBJ2-5,CASSSLGYQETQYF,TGTGCCAGCAGCTCCTTGGGGTACCAAGAGACCCAGTACTTC
TRBV2,-,-,TRBJ2-3,CASSESAGLSTDTQYF,TGTGCCAGCAGTGAATCGGCGGGGCTGAGCACAGATACGCAGTATTTT
TRBV4-3,-,-,TRBJ2-5,CASSQDKETQYF,TGCGCCAGCAGCCAAGACAAAGAGACCCAGTACTTC
TRBV12-3/TRBV12-4,TRBD2,-,TRBJ2-2,CASRLSGGANTGELFF,TGTGCCAGCAGGCTTTCGGGGGGAGCGAACACCGGGGAGCTGTTTTTT
TRBV29-1,-,-,TRBJ1-1,CSVTGGSVLEAFF,TGCAGCGTGACCGGGGGGTCGGTCCTTGAAGCTTTCTTT
TRBV29-1,-,-,TRBJ1-5,CSVGDDQPQHF,TGCAGCGTTGGAGACGATCAGCCCCAGCATTTT
TRBV5-5,-,-,TRBJ1-1,CASSLVEAEAFF,TGTGCCAGCAGCTTGGTGGAGGCTGAAGCTTTCTTT
TRBV27,TRBD1,-,TRBJ2-7,CASRGQGVGYEQYF,TGTGCCAGCAGGGGACAGGGCGTAGGCTACGAGCAGTACTTC
TRBV28,-,-,TRBJ2-1,CASSLSSYNEQFF,TGTGCCAGCAGTTTGAGCTCCTACAATGAGCAGTTCTTC